This section outlines one T cell receptor (beta chain) sequence together with its context. This clone's antigen is unknown. The CDR3 spans 16 residues, from the cysteine through the phenylalanine. DNA for this receptor is not on file. The germline V gene (reference sequence) supplies CDR1 SEHNR and CDR2 FQNEAQ. The instrument was a NextSeq 550. The Human TCR Profiling Kit (MiLaboratory) was used to prepare UMI-labeled 5' RACE TRB cDNA libraries. The full amount of extracted RNA was used for cDNA synthesis, and the full amount of resulting cDNA was used for PCR amplification. Libraries were prepared in parallel using an identical number of PCR cycles. From the authors' description of their analysis: With a requirement of at least two reads per UMI, MIGEC and MiXCR extracted about 50,000 +/- 10,000 unique UMI-labeled TRB cDNA molecules per library. On average, each library contained approximately 40,000 +/- 10,000 functional in-frame TRB CDR3 nucleotide clonotypes without stop codons. Diversity metrics, including normalized Shannon-Wiener and Chao1, were computed in VDJtools after downsampling to 5000 UMI-labeled TRB molecules per sample. For the central five CDR3 residues, VDJtools calculated physicochemical properties weighted by clonotype size, namely interaction energy, strength, volume and Kidera factor 4. The reads were reprocessed in TCRdb, with one entry per CDR3 protein sequence and no accompanying DNA. The V and J calls follow TCRdb's processing rather than the paper's. This sample's table has entries for 37,000 or so distinct CDR3 sequences. Approximately 8% of the sample lies in the top ten.

For each CD8+ T cell subset, flow sorting was done in triplicate, and a few hundred thousand cells per subset went directly into RLT lysis buffer. Using standard density gradient centrifugation, peripheral blood mononuclear cells were isolated from buffy coats. An RNeasy Mini Kit was used to extract total RNA from the sorted cells. This sample is part of a study of CXCR3-negative and CXCR3-positive naive CD8 T cells (dated by TCRdb to between 2018 and 2021). In terms of the full investigation: In total, roughly 140 million TRB reads were obtained, which works out to roughly 1.5 +/- 0.3 million reads per library. Diversity and physicochemical repertoire analyses covered about a dozen donors pooled from two independent experiments. For the TRBV-TRBJ cluster analysis, the naive subsets came from about 5 donors, while the memory cells came from 3 donors. The investigation overall reported the following: Within the same donor, TRBV-TRBJ usage looked similar between naive CXCR3-negative and CXCR3-positive cells, but memory cells had distinct patterns. Freshly isolated PBMCs were used for most assays because CXCR3 expression partially decreased after cryopreservation. Repertoire diversity was comparably high in both naive subsets but much lower in memory CD8+ T cells. Because surface CD5, which has been linked to self-reactivity in mice, was comparable between naive subsets, TCR interaction strength was also inferred from TRB CDR3 physicochemical properties.

The receptor was derived from a human donor in good health. Some clones in this sample may be carry-over from other donors' samples. The V gene is TRBV7-9 and the J gene is TRBJ1-5; TCRdb names TRBD1, which stays unverified in the absence of DNA. The sequenced material came from memory CD8+ T cells from blood. According to the study, the label for this sample's cell subset or site signals: conventional CD8+ memory T cells (TMEM), sorted as controls. The CDR3 reads as follows: CASSPPGTGKEQPQHF.